This is a list of T cell receptor beta chains from one sample in a study of shared T cell receptors in the human thymus. TCRdb's copy holds only in-frame clones and misses some; the assay was immunoSEQ multiplex PCR. The table records almost 550,000 clones, around 82% of them present only once. These data were likewise used in another study, on human thymus T cells.

Specimen: thymocytes. These receptors all stem from a boy younger than two with a congenital heart defect. The CDR3 runs from the conserved cysteine through the conserved F or W. Each record gives: CDR3 DNA, CDR3 protein, D gene, V gene, clone size, J gene. The D gene is left open where the match is weak. Clone size is given for some rows only: seen once, a few or many times, or a class if the clone is expanded.

CDR3 DNA: TGTGCCACCCCAGGGGCGAACACTGAAGCTTTCTTT
CDR3 protein: CATPGANTEAFF
D gene: NA
V gene: TRBV6-1
clone size: NA
J gene: TRBJ1-1

CDR3 DNA: TGCGCCAGCAGAACCGCGGGGTCCTTCAGGGACATTCAGTACTTC
CDR3 protein: CASRTAGSFRDIQYF
D gene: NA
V gene: TRBV5-1
clone size: NA
J gene: TRBJ2-4

CDR3 DNA: TGTGCCAGCAGCCAAGATACAGCCTCCTCTAGCACAGATACGCAGTATTTT
CDR3 protein: CASSQDTASSSTDTQYF
D gene: NA
V gene: TRBV14
clone size: NA
J gene: TRBJ2-3

CDR3 DNA: TGTGCCAGCAGCCCGGGACTGATGAACACTGAAGCTTTCTTT
CDR3 protein: CASSPGLMNTEAFF
D gene: NA
V gene: TRBV6-5
clone size: NA
J gene: TRBJ1-1

CDR3 DNA: TGCAGCGTTGACGGGACACAGAACACTGAAGCTTTCTTT
CDR3 protein: CSVDGTQNTEAFF
D gene: NA
V gene: TRBV29-1
clone size: NA
J gene: TRBJ1-1

CDR3 DNA: TGTGCCAGCAGCGTAGTAGGAGCGGAAATAAGGACCGGGGAGCTGTTTTTT
CDR3 protein: CASSVVGAEIRTGELFF
D gene: NA
V gene: TRBV9
clone size: NA
J gene: TRBJ2-2

CDR3 DNA: TGCGCCAGCAGCCAAGATACAGGGCCGCGACTAAACGACTATGAGCAGTTCTTC
CDR3 protein: CASSQDTGPRLNDYEQFF
D gene: NA
V gene: TRBV4-3
clone size: NA
J gene: TRBJ2-1

CDR3 DNA: TGTGCCAGCAGCGTAGACCCGAGCCCCGGGACAGGCTTCTACGAGCAGTACTTC
CDR3 protein: CASSVDPSPGTGFYEQYF
D gene: TRBD1
V gene: TRBV9
clone size: NA
J gene: TRBJ2-7

CDR3 DNA: TGTGCCAGCAGTGAACTCGTCGCGGGCTATGGCTACACCTTC
CDR3 protein: CASSELVAGYGYTF
D gene: NA
V gene: TRBV6-1
clone size: NA
J gene: TRBJ1-2

CDR3 DNA: TGTGCCAGCAGCCAAGGGGGCCTCCTTAGAGAGACCCAGTACTTC
CDR3 protein: CASSQGGLLRETQYF
D gene: NA
V gene: TRBV4-2
clone size: NA
J gene: TRBJ2-5

CDR3 DNA: TGTGCCAGCAGCCTCGGAATGGGACTAGTGATCCCAGATACGCAGTATTTT
CDR3 protein: CASSLGMGLVIPDTQYF
D gene: TRBD2
V gene: TRBV11-2
clone size: NA
J gene: TRBJ2-3

CDR3 DNA: TGTGCCAGCAACCCCCCCACTAGCGGGAGAACAGATACGCAGTATTTT
CDR3 protein: CASNPPTSGRTDTQYF
D gene: TRBD2
V gene: TRBV28
clone size: NA
J gene: TRBJ2-3

CDR3 DNA: TGCACCAGCACCCCGGGAGGGCCGGGGAATGAGCAGTTCTTC
CDR3 protein: CTSTPGGPGNEQFF
D gene: NA
V gene: TRBV1
clone size: NA
J gene: TRBJ2-1

CDR3 DNA: TGCAGTGCTAGGGCGGGATACGAGCAGTACTTC
CDR3 protein: CSARAGYEQYF
D gene: NA
V gene: TRBV20-1
clone size: NA
J gene: TRBJ2-7

CDR3 DNA: TGTGCCCTCCCCACTGAAGCTTTCTTT
CDR3 protein: CALPTEAFF
D gene: NA
V gene: TRBV10-3
clone size: NA
J gene: TRBJ1-1

CDR3 DNA: TGTGCCAGCAGTTACTTACCCAGGGTCTACGAGCAGTACTTC
CDR3 protein: CASSYLPRVYEQYF
D gene: NA
V gene: TRBV6-5
clone size: NA
J gene: TRBJ2-7

CDR3 DNA: TGTGCCAGCAGCGCACGGGGTACTAGCGGAGGGGTCCTCTCCTACGAGCAGTACTTC
CDR3 protein: CASSARGTSGGVLSYEQYF
D gene: NA
V gene: TRBV21-1
clone size: NA
J gene: TRBJ2-7

CDR3 DNA: TGTGCCAGCAGCTTATCGGGACAGGGGGCTACTGAAGCTTTCTTT
CDR3 protein: CASSLSGQGATEAFF
D gene: TRBD1
V gene: TRBV7-8
clone size: NA
J gene: TRBJ1-1

CDR3 DNA: TGTGCCAGCAGCTTACCAGGACAGGTGAGCAATGAGCAGTTCTTC
CDR3 protein: CASSLPGQVSNEQFF
D gene: TRBD1
V gene: TRBV7-2
clone size: NA
J gene: TRBJ2-1

CDR3 DNA: TGTGCCGTAACGTCGAGGGCGGCGTTTTACGAGCAGTACTTC
CDR3 protein: CAVTSRAAFYEQYF
D gene: NA
V gene: TRBV11-2
clone size: NA
J gene: TRBJ2-7

CDR3 DNA: TGTGCCAGCAGTTACTCGCCGGGACAACCCTACGAGCAGTACTTC
CDR3 protein: CASSYSPGQPYEQYF
D gene: NA
V gene: TRBV6-5
clone size: NA
J gene: TRBJ2-7

CDR3 DNA: TGTGCCAGCAGCTCGCCCGGACTGGGACAGCCTCAGCCCTACGAGCAGTACTTC
CDR3 protein: CASSSPGLGQPQPYEQYF
D gene: TRBD1
V gene: TRBV11-2
clone size: few
J gene: TRBJ2-7

CDR3 DNA: TGTGCCAGCAGCCTAGCCCCGGGACTAGCTTACGAGCAGTACTTC
CDR3 protein: CASSLAPGLAYEQYF
D gene: TRBD2
V gene: TRBV6-1
clone size: NA
J gene: TRBJ2-7

CDR3 DNA: TGTGCCAGCAGCGTAGCGGCGGTAGACAATGAGCAGTTCTTC
CDR3 protein: CASSVAAVDNEQFF
D gene: NA
V gene: TRBV9
clone size: NA
J gene: TRBJ2-1

CDR3 DNA: TGTGCCAGCAGCTTCGGCCAAACCGATGACAGGGCTTCCTACGAGCAGTACTTC
CDR3 protein: CASSFGQTDDRASYEQYF
D gene: TRBD1
V gene: TRBV7-2
clone size: few
J gene: TRBJ2-7

CDR3 DNA: TGCAGCGGACTGACAGGGTCCTACGAGCAGTACTTC
CDR3 protein: CSGLTGSYEQYF
D gene: TRBD1
V gene: TRBV29-1
clone size: NA
J gene: TRBJ2-7

CDR3 DNA: TGTGCCAGCAGTTACCCTGACAGGGGGCCTAATCAGCCCCAGCATTTT
CDR3 protein: CASSYPDRGPNQPQHF
D gene: TRBD1
V gene: TRBV6-6
clone size: NA
J gene: TRBJ1-5

CDR3 DNA: TGTGCCAGCAGCTTAGAGGGGACTAGCGGATACAATGAGCAGTTCTTC
CDR3 protein: CASSLEGTSGYNEQFF
D gene: TRBD2
V gene: TRBV7-9
clone size: NA
J gene: TRBJ2-1

CDR3 DNA: TGTGCCAGCACCACAGGACCGTCAGCTAACTATGGCTACACCTTC
CDR3 protein: CASTTGPSANYGYTF
D gene: NA
V gene: TRBV6-5
clone size: NA
J gene: TRBJ1-2

CDR3 DNA: TGTGCCAGCAGCTTAGGGAAAGGAGCAAACACTGAAGCTTTCTTT
CDR3 protein: CASSLGKGANTEAFF
D gene: NA
V gene: TRBV7-4
clone size: NA
J gene: TRBJ1-1

CDR3 DNA: TGTGCCAGCAGCGTGGGGGCGCATCCCCACGAGCAGTACTTC
CDR3 protein: CASSVGAHPHEQYF
D gene: NA
V gene: TRBV7-9
clone size: NA
J gene: TRBJ2-7

CDR3 DNA: TGCGCCAGCAGCTCGGGCCCAGGGCTCGGGGAGACCCAGTACTTC
CDR3 protein: CASSSGPGLGETQYF
D gene: NA
V gene: TRBV5-1
clone size: NA
J gene: TRBJ2-5

CDR3 DNA: TGTGCCAGCAGCTTAGTTATAGTTGACGGGGAGCTGTTTTTT
CDR3 protein: CASSLVIVDGELFF
D gene: NA
V gene: TRBV11-2
clone size: NA
J gene: TRBJ2-2